This TCR beta chain was retrieved from a study of graft-versus-host responses after intestinal transplantation. Overall study: Every recipient underwent anti-thymocyte globulin induction, then tacrolimus and steroids for two to four years. Notes on the study in general: Early post-transplant HvG declines were associated with peak circulating GvH clone levels.

Comments on this clone: Its specificity is unknown.

V was cut by 8 bases and J by 1 base, with 17 bases left in between. There are 15 residues in the CDR3. Germline V lookup: CDR1 MDHEN, CDR2 SYDVKM. Sequencing was performed with immunoSEQ multiplex PCR; in TCRdb, only in-frame clones are kept and a portion is missing. The data hold 75,000 to 95,000 clones, with approximately 90% observed a single time. This rearrangement joins TRBV28 to TRBJ1-1, with a tentative D call TRBD1 (5 bases). This receptor was taken from a human donor who was the organ donor for an intestinal transplant. This specimen consisted of unstimulated CD4+ T cells sorted from spleen or lymph node cells, obtained before transplant. The CDR3 nucleotides are TGTGCCAGCCACCTCGGGGGGAGCCGGAACACTGAAGCTTTCTTT. Residues: CASHLGGSRNTEAFF.